The 12 T cell receptor beta chains presented below share a single source sample, sequenced in a study of shared clonotypes between healthy human individuals. Some clones are missing from TCRdb's copy, which holds only in-frame ones; the method was immunoSEQ multiplex PCR. The sample has about 490,000 clones; 60% to 85% are singletons. Sample: PBMCs. The receptors here all came from a woman between 35 and 50 years old in good health. Some clones in this sample may be carry-over from other donors' samples.

As for this clone: This specimen includes other DNA sequences encoding the same CDR3. The rearrangement joins TRBV7-3 to TRBJ1-1; D not certain. Trimming took 6 bases from V and 0 from J, leaving 8 bases between them. Germline CDR1 reads SGHTA; CDR2 reads FQGTGA. This CDR3 spans 13 amino acids. CDR3 sequence: CASSVDLNTEAFF. Here the CDR3 DNA reads TGTGCCAGCAGTGTTGACCTGAACACTGAAGCTTTCTTT. The whole variable domain, remainder taken from reference TRBV7-3 and TRBJ1-1, is GAGVSQTPSNKVTEKGKYVELRCDPISGHTALYWYRQSLGQGPEFLIYFQGTGAADDSGLPNDRFFAVRPEGSVSTLKIQRTERGDSAVYLCASSVDLNTEAFFGQGTRLTVV.

V and J are TRBV19 and TRBJ2-7; D call uncertain. With 7 bases removed from V and 2 bases from J, the gap between germline ends came to 18 bases. CDR3 length: 15 amino acids. Germline CDR1 LNHDA, CDR2 SQIVND (reference sequence). CDR3 bases: TGTGCCAGTACTCAAGGATCTCCCCGGACCTACGAGCAGTACTTC. Translated: CASTQGSPRTYEQYF.

This clone was counted a few times. The chain couples TRBV6-1 to TRBJ2-7, with TRBD2 matching over 9 bases. Germline CDR1 reads MNHNS; CDR2 reads SASEGT. This CDR3 is built from 16 residues. The V gene end was trimmed by 4 bases and the J gene end by 4 bases; junction bases not matched to a gene: 11. The CDR3 reads CASSVVWGLAFYEQYF. CDR3 nucleotides: TGTGCCAGCAGTGTAGTGTGGGGACTAGCTTTTTACGAGCAGTACTTC.

V gene TRBV19 combines with J gene TRBJ1-5; D is unclear. The V gene lost 3 bases and the J gene lost 7 bases, with 7 bases spanning the gap. CDR1 is LNHDA, CDR2 SQIVND, per germline (reference sequence). The CDR3 runs to 12 residues. Written as DNA, the CDR3 is TGTGCCAGTAGTATCCAGGAGCAGCCCCAGCATTTT. Translating gives CASSIQEQPQHF.

This clone has just one count. The chain employs TRBV2 and TRBJ2-1; 13 nucleotides agree with TRBD2. Trimming at V came to 8 bases and at J to 6 bases, leaving 1 base not matched to a gene. The CDR3 length is 13 residues. The germline V gene encodes CDR1 SNHLY and CDR2 FYNNEI. The CDR3 spells CASRTSGSNEQFF. The CDR3 DNA reads as TGTGCCAGCCGGACTAGCGGGAGCAATGAGCAGTTCTTC.

The gene calls are TRBV7-4 and TRBJ1-2; TRBD1 matches 8 bases. The CDR3 length is 15 residues. J was trimmed by 2 bases and V by 7 bases; bases with no gene match: 9. The germline V gene encodes CDR1 SGHVT and CDR2 SQSDAQ. The CDR3 is CASKPEDRANYGYTF. The CDR3 region has the DNA TGTGCCAGCAAACCTGAGGACAGGGCGAACTATGGCTACACCTTC. Full variable domain (missing parts from reference TRBV7-4 and TRBJ1-2): GAGVSQSPRYKVAKRGRDVALRCDSISGHVTLYWYRQTLGQGSEVLTYSQSDAQRDKSGRPSGRFSAERPERSVSTLKIQRTEQGDSAVYLCASKPEDRANYGYTFGSGTRLTVV.

Concerning this clone itself: Possible read error: a much larger clone is one base away. This chain links TRBV5-4 with TRBJ1-1; D remains ambiguous. The CDR3 is made up of 15 amino acids. Trimming pared 0 bases from V and 6 bases from J, leaving 15 bases between. Germline V gene lookup returns CDR1 SGHNT and CDR2 YYREEE (reference sequence). The CDR3: CASSLGPDSHAEAFF. The CDR3 coding sequence is TGTGCCAGCAGCTTGGGCCCAGACTCTCACGCTGAAGCTTTCTTT.

About this clone: It differs at one base from a far larger clone, so likely a read error. V usage is TRBV6-5 and J usage is TRBJ2-5; TRBD1 matches at 9 bases. The CDR3 consists of 13 residues. The V gene's germline CDR1 is MNHEY and CDR2 SVGAGI. Written as DNA, the CDR3 is TGTGCCAGCCTCACAGGGGGCGCGGAGACCCAGCACTTC. Protein: CASLTGGAETQHF.

Worth noting for this clone: Only one base separates this from a far larger clonotype, so it likely reflects a read error. The rearrangement links TRBV5-4 to TRBJ1-3; D unresolved. Germline values: CDR1 SGHNT, CDR2 YYREEE (reference sequence). V dropped 3 bases and J dropped 4 bases, with 5 bases sitting between them. This CDR3 has 12 amino acids. The CDR3 loop is CASSSWGNTIYF. The CDR3 DNA sequence: TGTGCCAGCAGCTCGTGGGGAAACACCATATATTTT.

This CDR3 is CASSYEVEQYF. The CDR3 DNA reads as TGTGCCAGCAGCTACGAGGTCGAGCAGTACTTC. This sequence joins TRBV7-9 and TRBJ2-7; D ambiguous. The V gene's germline CDR1 is SEHNR and CDR2 FQNEAQ (reference sequence). The CDR3 extends over 11 amino acids. V lost 4 bases to trimming and J lost 6 bases, with 7 bases between them.

The count of this clone is one. The chain recombines TRBV5-1 with TRBJ2-1; 7 bases line up with TRBD2. Germline V lookup: CDR1 SGHRS, CDR2 YFSETQ. There are 15 residues in the CDR3. J lost 0 bases, V lost 1 base, and 1 base had no gene match. The CDR3 spells CASSLRGGSYNEQFF. The CDR3 DNA reads as TGCGCCAGCAGCTTGCGCGGGGGCTCCTACAATGAGCAGTTCTTC. Combining the CDR3 with reference TRBV5-1 and TRBJ2-1 gives the whole variable domain KAGVTQTPRYLIKTRGQQVTLSCSPISGHRSVSWYQQTPGQGLQFLFEYFSETQRNKGNFPGRFSGRQFSNSRSEMNVSTLELGDSALYLCASSLRGGSYNEQFFGPGTRLTVL.

CDR3 DNA: TGTGCCACCGCTAGCGGGAGGGCCGTCAATGAGCAGTTCTTC. It is translated as CATASGRAVNEQFF. The rearrangement joins TRBV7-3 to TRBJ2-1, with 12 positions matching TRBD2. From germline, CDR1 is SGHTA and CDR2 FQGTGA. This CDR3 has 14 residues. Unmatched junction bases numbered 7, after V lost 10 bases and J lost 6 bases.